What follows describes a single T cell receptor beta chain. The antigen is undetermined. This sample is part of a study of shared clonotypes between healthy human individuals. Study-wide findings and caveats: Limitation of the genetic and exposure-history diversity represented came from the few donors. Apart from blood, nothing was sampled; tissue repertoires likely differ. The four-donor shared clonotypes exceeded non-shared clonotypes in generation probability, with non-shared ones scoring lower.

Clones were sequenced by immunoSEQ multiplex PCR, and TCRdb holds only the in-frame ones, with some missing. The sample has some 2.3 million clones; more than 80% are singletons. Between the trimmed V and J ends, which lost 3 bases and 5 bases, there was a span of 22 bases. CDR1 and CDR2 from the germline V gene are SQVTM and ANQGSEA. The CDR3 runs to 16 residues. Specimen: naive CD4+ T cells from PBMCs. Subset meaning: CD45RA+ positively selected. The TCR originated in a man younger than 35 in good health. Some clones in this sample may be carry-over from other donors' samples. The chain carries TRBV29-1 and TRBJ1-2, with D uncertain. CDR3 sequence (DNA): TGCAGCGTTGACCGGGCCCTAGGAGGGCTTACTTATGGCTACACCTTC. Translated, it gives CSVDRALGGLTYGYTF.